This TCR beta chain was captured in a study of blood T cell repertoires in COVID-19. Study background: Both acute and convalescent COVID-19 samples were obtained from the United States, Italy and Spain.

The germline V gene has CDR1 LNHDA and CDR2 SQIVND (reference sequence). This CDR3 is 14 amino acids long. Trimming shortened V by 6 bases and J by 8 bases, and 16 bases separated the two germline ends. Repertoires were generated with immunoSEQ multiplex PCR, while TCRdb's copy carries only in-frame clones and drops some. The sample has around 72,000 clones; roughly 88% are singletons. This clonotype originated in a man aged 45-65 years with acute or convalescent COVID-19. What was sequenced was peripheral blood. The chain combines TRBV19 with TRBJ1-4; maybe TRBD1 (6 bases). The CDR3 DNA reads TGTGCCAGTAGCACCCAGGGGAGCGTCGAAAAACTGTTTTTT. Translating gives CASSTQGSVEKLFF.